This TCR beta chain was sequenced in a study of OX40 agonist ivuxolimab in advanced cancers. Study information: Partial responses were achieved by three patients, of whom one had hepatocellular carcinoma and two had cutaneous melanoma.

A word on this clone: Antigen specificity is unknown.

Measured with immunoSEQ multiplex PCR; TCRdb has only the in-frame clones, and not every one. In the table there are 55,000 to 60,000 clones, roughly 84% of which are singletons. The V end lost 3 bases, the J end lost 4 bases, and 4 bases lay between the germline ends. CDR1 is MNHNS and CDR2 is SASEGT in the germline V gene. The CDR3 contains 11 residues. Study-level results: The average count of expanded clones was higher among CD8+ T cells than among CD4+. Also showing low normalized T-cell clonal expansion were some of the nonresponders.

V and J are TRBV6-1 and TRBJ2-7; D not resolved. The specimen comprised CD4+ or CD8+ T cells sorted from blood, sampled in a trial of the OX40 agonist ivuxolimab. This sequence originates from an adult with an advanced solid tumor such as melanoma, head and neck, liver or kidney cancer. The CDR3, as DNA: TGTGCCAGCAGTGATAATTACGAGCAGTACTTC. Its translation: CASSDNYEQYF.